This passage covers 25 T cell receptor beta chains from one sample sequenced in a study of cytomegalovirus exposure and HLA in healthy donors. The PCR was carried out with 60 Vbeta primers and 13 Jbeta primers. Assay used: immunoSEQ multiplex PCR; TCRdb lists only in-frame clones, some missing. The table includes 110,000 to 150,000 clones, less than 85% detected once. The sample was PBMCs. These receptors all stem from a man between 18 and 35 years old in good health and CMV-seropositive.

This clone was observed a few times. The CDR3 loop reads CAISEMRDRGSYEQYF. The CDR3, as DNA: TGTGCCATCAGTGAGATGCGGGACAGGGGCAGCTACGAGCAGTACTTC. The rearrangement joins TRBV10-3 to TRBJ2-7; 10 nucleotides agree with TRBD1. The CDR3 has 16 amino acids. Germline CDR1 and CDR2: ENHRY and SYGVKD. Unmatched junction bases numbered 7, after V lost 2 bases and J lost 3 bases.

Only a few counts were recorded for this clone. V is TRBV5-1 and J is TRBJ2-1; weak D call: TRBD2 (7 bases). CDR3 length equals 15 residues. Trimming stripped 0 bases from V and 5 bases from J, with 12 bases between. In germline, CDR1 is SGHRS, CDR2 YFSETQ. CDR3 sequence reads: CASSLGGGGNNEQFF. CDR3 in DNA: TGCGCCAGCAGCTTGGGAGGGGGGGGTAACAATGAGCAGTTCTTC.

The CDR3: CASSQGTPAPGYTF. CDR3 DNA sequence: TGTGCCAGCAGCCAAGGGACTCCCGCCCCTGGCTACACCTTC. The V and J genes are TRBV7-9 and TRBJ1-2; TRBD1 is a possible D gene (5 bases). V was trimmed by 5 bases and J by 7 bases, leaving 17 bases between them. The CDR3 sequence is 14 residues long. Germline values: CDR1 SEHNR, CDR2 FQNEAQ (reference sequence).

The rearrangement links TRBV7-8 to TRBJ1-5, with D tentatively TRBD1 (6 bases). The germline V and J ends were trimmed by 1 base and 6 bases, with 13 bases remaining between them. This CDR3 has 15 amino acids. The germline gives CDR1 SGHVS, CDR2 FQNEAQ. The chain's CDR3 is CASSLGPGGFQPQHF. Written as DNA, the CDR3 is TGTGCCAGCAGCTTAGGTCCGGGGGGCTTTCAGCCCCAGCATTTT.

The CDR3 region has the DNA TGTGCCACCAGCAGAGATATCGGGGATGAAAAACTGTTTTTT. Its protein product is CATSRDIGDEKLFF. This sequence joins TRBV15 and TRBJ1-4, with D unclear. CDR3 length: 14 residues. The V gene's germline CDR1 is LNHNV and CDR2 YYDKDF (reference sequence). V lost 0 bases, J lost 6 bases, and 8 bases lay in between.

The chain carries TRBV7-8 and TRBJ2-7, with D possibly matching TRBD2 (6 bases). Germline loops: CDR1 SGHVS, CDR2 FQNEAQ. Between the trimmed V and J ends, which lost 4 bases and 3 bases, there was a span of 13 bases. This CDR3 region has 14 residues. The CDR3 protein is CASSSGLNYYEQYF. The CDR3 nucleotides are TGTGCCAGCAGCTCGGGACTGAACTACTACGAGCAGTACTTC. The full variable domain, its missing parts supplied by reference TRBV7-8 and TRBJ2-7, is GAGVSQSPRYKVAKRGQDVALRCDPISGHVSLFWYQQALGQGPEFLTYFQNEAQLDKSGLPSDRFFAERPEGSVSTLKIQRTQQEDSAVYLCASSSGLNYYEQYFGPGTRLTVT.

This clone was recorded a few times. The CDR3 is CASSMGGQGGQETQYF. In nucleotides, the CDR3 is TGTGCCAGCAGCATGGGAGGACAGGGGGGCCAAGAGACCCAGTACTTC. The chain uses TRBV5-6 and TRBJ2-5; 10 nucleotides align to TRBD1. V shed 4 bases and J 1 base; nucleotides not matched to a gene: 7. The CDR3 is 16 residues long. CDR1 and CDR2 from the germline V gene are SGHDT and YYEEEE. The variable domain in full, with the rest retrieved from reference TRBV5-6 and TRBJ2-5, is DAGVTQSPTHLIKTRGQQVTLRCSPKSGHDTVSWYQQALGQGPQFIFQYYEEEERQRGNFPDRFSGHQFPNYSSELNVNALLLGDSALYLCASSMGGQGGQETQYFGPGTRLLVL.

This rearrangement joins TRBV2 to TRBJ2-5; possibly TRBD1 for D (6 bases). The V gene's germline CDR1 is SNHLY and CDR2 FYNNEI. Trimming pared 5 bases from V and 6 bases from J, leaving 13 bases between. The CDR3 has 13 amino acids. The CDR3 coding sequence is TGTGCCAGCAGTATATCAGGGGAACAGACCCAGTACTTC. This sequence encodes CASSISGEQTQYF.

The genes are TRBV5-5 and TRBJ1-5, with D uncertain. Germline V gene data show CDR1 as SGHKS and CDR2 as YYEKEE (reference sequence). The CDR3 contains 13 residues. V was clipped by 3 bases and J by 3 bases, with 7 bases between them. The CDR3 protein is CASSWQSNQPQHF. CDR3 DNA sequence: TGTGCCAGCAGCTGGCAGTCCAATCAGCCCCAGCATTTT.

The sample holds a few counts of this clone. The rearrangement uses TRBV10-3 and TRBJ2-7; D ambiguous. Per germline, CDR1 ENHRY and CDR2 SYGVKD. The length of the CDR3 is 13 residues. V dropped 0 bases and J dropped 4 bases, with 7 bases sitting between them. CDR3 sequence (DNA): TGTGCCATCAGTGAGTCGGCCCTTTACGAGCAGTACTTC. It yields the protein CAISESALYEQYF.

The V and J genes are TRBV5-5 and TRBJ1-2; tentatively, D is TRBD1 (6 bases). Germline V lookup: CDR1 SGHKS, CDR2 YYEKEE (reference sequence). V dropped 0 bases and J dropped 10 bases, with 16 bases sitting between them. CDR3 size: 14 residues. The CDR3, as DNA: TGTGCCAGCAGCTTGGCCACAGGGTACGATGACTACACCTTC. This codes for CASSLATGYDDYTF.

The chain carries TRBV4-2 and TRBJ1-4; 7 bases align to TRBD1. Trimming took 2 bases from V and 8 from J; bases not matched to a gene: 11. The CDR3 has 16 residues. CDR1 and CDR2 (germline): LGHNA, YNFKEQ. CDR3: CASSQPDRSVGEKLFF. The CDR3 DNA reads TGTGCCAGCAGCCAACCGGACAGGTCGGTCGGAGAAAAACTGTTTTTT.

This clone came up once. This rearrangement joins TRBV5-8 to TRBJ2-5; D perhaps matches TRBD2 (5 bases). This CDR3 comprises 15 residues. CDR1 and CDR2 from the germline V gene are SGHTS and YDEGEE. V was trimmed by 4 bases and J by 0 bases, leaving 13 bases between them. The CDR3 nucleotides are TGTGCCAGCAGCATGGACTCTTTGTACCAAGAGACCCAGTACTTC. It encodes CASSMDSLYQETQYF. The full variable domain, in which reference TRBV5-8 and TRBJ2-5 provide the parts outside the CDR3, is EAGVTQSPTHLIKTRGQQATLRCSPISGHTSVYWYQQALGLGLQFLLWYDEGEERNRGNFPPRFSGRQFPNYSSELNVNALELEDSALYLCASSMDSLYQETQYFGPGTRLLVL.

This clone was recorded once. The V gene is TRBV9, the J gene TRBJ2-1, with a possible D match to TRBD1 (7 bases). Deletions cut 4 bases from V and 2 bases from J, with 13 bases between. The CDR3 consists of 15 residues. CDR1 is SGDLS, CDR2 YYNGEE, per germline. CDR3 sequence: CASSTQGGPYNEQFF. CDR3 sequence (DNA): TGTGCCAGCAGCACCCAGGGGGGCCCCTACAATGAGCAGTTCTTC.

J is TRBJ2-1 and V is TRBV7-9, with 13 positions matching TRBD2. CDR3 length equals 16 residues. The germline V gene encodes CDR1 SEHNR and CDR2 FQNEAQ (reference sequence). The junction had 10 bases not matched to a gene; V was cut back by 6 bases and J by 8 bases. The CDR3 DNA is TGTGCCAGCAGACGTCCCGGGACTAGCGGGATCCATGAGCAGTTCTTC. It translates to CASRRPGTSGIHEQFF.

The rearrangement links TRBV25-1 to TRBJ1-2; D unclear. This CDR3 has 14 residues. The V end lost 6 bases, the J end lost 4 bases, and 15 bases lay between the germline ends. Germline values: CDR1 MGHDK, CDR2 SYGVNS. Written as DNA, the CDR3 is TGTGCCAGCAGGGCCGTGTGGCAGGTCTATGGCTACACCTTC. Protein product: CASRAVWQVYGYTF.

Only a few counts were recorded for this clone. The CDR3 DNA follows: TGTGCCAGTACCCGAGGGGGTACCTACGAGCAGTACTTC. Its protein product is CASTRGGTYEQYF. The gene calls are TRBV19 and TRBJ2-7; tentative D call: TRBD1 (6 bases). Germline V gives CDR1 LNHDA, CDR2 SQIVND (reference sequence). Trimming pared 7 bases from V and 2 bases from J, leaving 12 bases between. The CDR3 has 13 amino acids.

The CDR3 sequence is CASSEIQGAIGTGNTIYF. The CDR3 region has the DNA TGTGCCAGCAGTGAAATTCAGGGGGCTATAGGGACTGGAAACACCATATATTTT. This rearrangement joins TRBV2 to TRBJ1-3; 8 bases fit TRBD1. Losses at the gene ends were 2 bases for V and 2 bases for J; bases not matched to a gene: 11. The CDR3 totals 18 residues. Germline CDR1 SNHLY, CDR2 FYNNEI.

With respect to this clone: A read error may account for a junction end that differs from germline. The rearrangement uses TRBV15 and TRBJ1-3, with a tentative D call TRBD1 (6 bases). This CDR3 has 10 amino acids. The germline V gene has CDR1 LNHNV and CDR2 YYDKDF (reference sequence). CDR3 DNA sequence: TGTGCCACCAGCAGATCTACAGGGTGTTTT. It encodes CATSRSTGCF.

With respect to this clone: A clone one base away is much larger, so this may be a read error. The V gene is TRBV6-5, the J gene TRBJ2-7; D is perhaps TRBD2 (6 bases). The CDR3 has 15 amino acids. Trimming shortened V by 0 bases and J by 7 bases, and 16 bases separated the two germline ends. The germline CDR1 and CDR2 sequences are MNHEY and SVGAGI. The CDR3 DNA sequence: TGTGCCAGCAGTTACTCTAGCGGCTCCTACAATGAGCAGTACTTC. It is translated as CASSYSSGSYNEQYF.

The rearrangement uses TRBV5-6 and TRBJ1-1; TRBD1 aligns across 11 bases. This CDR3 spans 14 amino acids. Trimming removed 5 bases from V and 6 bases from J; junction bases left unmatched: 6. Germline V gives CDR1 SGHDT, CDR2 YYEEEE. This chain's CDR3 is CASRGTGGMSEAFF. Here the CDR3 DNA reads TGTGCCAGCAGAGGGACAGGGGGTATGTCTGAAGCTTTCTTT.

This clone has just one count. This chain links TRBV25-1 with TRBJ1-2; tentatively, D is TRBD1 (6 bases). There are 14 residues in the CDR3. Trimming pared 2 bases from V and 8 bases from J, leaving 15 bases between. Germline values: CDR1 MGHDK, CDR2 SYGVNS. CDR3 nucleotides: TGTGCCAGCAGTGAAATAACGGGGGGCGGCGGCTACACCTTC. This encodes CASSEITGGGGYTF.

This chain joins TRBV6-5 and TRBJ1-5; no firm D call. CDR1 and CDR2 from the germline V gene are MNHEY and SVGAGI. There are 13 residues in the CDR3. The V end was cut by 5 bases, the J end by 4 bases, with 9 bases between. CDR3 bases: TGTGCCAGCAGTGCCGGGTCAAATCAGCCCCAGCATTTT. It yields the protein CASSAGSNQPQHF.

The V and J genes are TRBV7-9 and TRBJ1-2; D is perhaps TRBD1 (5 bases). V lost 2 bases to trimming and J lost 6 bases, with 10 bases between them. The CDR3 covers 13 residues. Germline V lookup: CDR1 SEHNR, CDR2 FQNEAQ (reference sequence). As DNA, the CDR3 is TGTGCCAGCAGCTTAAGGGGAAAGAATGGCTACACCTTC. Translating it yields CASSLRGKNGYTF.

The chain carries TRBV5-1 and TRBJ2-3; TRBD2 aligns across 9 bases. Germline lookup yields CDR1 SGHRS and CDR2 YFSETQ. This CDR3 region has 15 residues. The ends lost 5 bases at V and 1 base at J; junction bases unmatched: 5. The CDR3 sequence is CASSNVAGGTDTQYF. CDR3 in DNA: TGCGCCAGCAGTAACGTAGCGGGGGGCACAGATACGCAGTATTTT.